The TCR beta chain under discussion was sequenced for a study of spatial heterogeneity in lung cancer. Looking at the study overall: Sequences of the beta chain were consistently detected in greater numbers than alpha-chain sequences.

CDR3 size: 13 residues. Germline CDR1 reads KGHSH; CDR2 reads LQKENI. Trimming cost V 2 bases and J 10 bases; bases outside gene matches: 6. Using its own MiXCR run on the 5' RACE reads, TCRdb lists one record per CDR3 protein. Here the sample spans 110,000 or so distinct CDR3 sequences, roughly a tenth being singletons. Study-wide points: Relative to follow-up, resection was when ubiquitous expanded tumor TCRs appeared more in blood.

This clonotype was counted at least ten times. Antigen: not known. Time point described: blood at routine non-recurrence follow-up after resection. Without sorting, whole RNA was sequenced from tumor, nontumor lung or frozen PBMC. V gene TRBV18 combines with J gene TRBJ1-1; TRBD1 matches at 8 bases. This receptor was identified in a female donor with early-stage non-small cell lung cancer. The source material was PBMCs, sampled at follow-up. This chain's CDR3 is CASSPSKDRVAFF. CDR3 nucleotides: TGTGCCAGCTCACCAAGCAAGGACAGGGTAGCTTTCTTT.